This T cell receptor (beta chain) is drawn from a study of STAT3 mutations in large granular lymphocyte leukemia. Generated by immunoSEQ multiplex PCR, the TCRdb table keeps only in-frame clones and is missing some. The sample yields roughly 13,000 clones, around 90% seen once. About this clone: Its cognate antigen is unknown.

Study-level results: After therapy, about 30% of the 18 patients switched clonotypes, all new clones STAT3 wild type. Every T-cell large granular lymphocyte leukemia patient had at least one immunodominant TCR beta clonotype.

This CDR3 comprises 15 residues. Looked up from germline, CDR1 is MNHNY and CDR2 is SVGAGI (reference sequence). V lost 4 bases, J lost 4 bases, and 7 bases stayed unmatched. The chain combines TRBV6-6 with TRBJ1-1; TRBD1 matches at 9 bases. The receptor was derived from a man aged 40-49 years with T-cell large granular lymphocyte leukemia. Some clones in this sample may be carry-over from other donors' samples. The specimen was peripheral blood mononuclear cells. DNA of the CDR3: TGTGCCAGCAGTTTCCCGGGACAGGGCGGCACTGAAGCTTTCTTT. Protein: CASSFPGQGGTEAFF.